Below, 32 T cell receptor beta chains from the same sample are listed, as sequenced in a study of blood T cell repertoires in COVID-19. Some clones are missing from TCRdb's copy, which holds only in-frame ones; the method was immunoSEQ multiplex PCR. The sample lists roughly 230,000 clones; roughly 84% were seen once. The material sequenced was peripheral blood. The receptors here all came from a man aged 35-49 years with acute or convalescent COVID-19.

The V and J genes are TRBV6-1 and TRBJ2-7; 7 positions agree with TRBD2. This CDR3 contains 12 residues. Germline V gene data show CDR1 as MNHNS and CDR2 as SASEGT. The V gene end was trimmed by 3 bases and the J gene end by 4 bases; junction bases not matched to a gene: 0. CDR3 sequence: CASSEGGYEQYF. The DNA of the CDR3 is TGTGCCAGCAGTGAGGGAGGGTACGAGCAGTACTTC.

CDR3 loop: CASSQDSWLGTQYF. The CDR3, as DNA: TGTGCCAGCAGCCAGGACAGTTGGCTTGGGACGCAGTATTTT. This chain joins TRBV11-2 and TRBJ2-3; a possible D gene is TRBD1 (6 bases). Germline V gene data show CDR1 as SGHAT and CDR2 as FQNNGV. With 5 bases removed from V and 9 bases from J, the gap between germline ends came to 18 bases. The CDR3 spans 14 residues.

The chain employs TRBV5-1 and TRBJ2-7; D is possibly TRBD1 (6 bases). This CDR3 contains 16 residues. Trimming removed 2 bases at V and 4 bases at J, with 19 bases between. Germline-derived CDR1 and CDR2 are SGHRS and YFSETQ. The DNA of the CDR3 is TGCGCCAGCAGCTTCCTCCCAGACAGGTCCTTTTACGAGCAGTACTTC. It codes for CASSFLPDRSFYEQYF.

The V and J genes are TRBV6-2 or TRBV6-3 and TRBJ1-2, with 7 bases fitting TRBD1. Trimming cost V 5 bases and J 4 bases; bases outside gene matches: 7. The CDR3 totals 14 residues. From germline, CDR1 is MNHEY and CDR2 SVGEGT. CDR3 in DNA: TGTGCCAGCAGTCCGTGGGGACAGCCCTATGGCTACACCTTC. Its translation: CASSPWGQPYGYTF.

V usage is TRBV20-1 and J usage is TRBJ2-7; no reliable D call. V lost 0 bases to trimming and J lost 2 bases, with 2 bases between them. The CDR3 is 11 amino acids. Germline V gene lookup returns CDR1 DFQATT and CDR2 SNEGSKA (reference sequence). As DNA, the CDR3 is TGCAGTGCTAGAGATACCTACGAGCAGTACTTC. Encoded protein: CSARDTYEQYF.

V is TRBV30 and J is TRBJ1-2; D is unresolved. CDR3 length equals 12 residues. The V end lost 5 bases, the J end lost 4 bases, and 11 bases lay between the germline ends. CDR1 is GTSNPN, CDR2 SVGIG, per germline (reference sequence). The CDR3 DNA reads TGTGCCTGGTCCCCCTCCCTCTATGGCTACACCTTC. Encoded protein: CAWSPSLYGYTF.

This clone occurred a few times. The genes are TRBV28 and TRBJ1-2; possible D gene TRBD1, 5 bases. The CDR3 is made up of 16 amino acids. The germline CDR1 and CDR2 sequences are MDHEN and SYDVKM. Trimming pared 8 bases from V and 6 bases from J, leaving 25 bases between. CDR3 sequence: CASSGGGLGGGDGYTF. The CDR3 DNA reads TGTGCCAGCTCTGGCGGCGGCCTCGGGGGAGGGGATGGCTACACCTTC.

The chain couples TRBV6-2 or TRBV6-3 to TRBJ1-5, with TRBD1 identical over 7 bases. CDR3 length equals 17 residues. The junction had 12 bases not matched to a gene; V was cut back by 5 bases and J by 2 bases. The germline V gene encodes CDR1 MNHEY and CDR2 SVGEGT. CDR3 protein: CASSRDRGASGNQPQHF. The CDR3 region has the DNA TGTGCCAGCAGTCGGGACAGAGGAGCTTCTGGCAATCAGCCCCAGCATTTT.

The chain has TRBV4-3 and TRBJ2-5, with a tentative D call TRBD2 (7 bases). V lost 1 base and J lost 7, with 16 bases in between. Germline V CDR1 and CDR2: LGHNA, YSLEER. The CDR3 length is 15 residues. The CDR3 loop is CASSQGGGGWGTQYF. The CDR3 DNA is TGCGCCAGCAGCCAAGGGGGCGGGGGCTGGGGGACCCAGTACTTC.

The chain carries TRBV7-7 and TRBJ2-1, with TRBD1 as a possible D gene (6 bases). V gave up 4 bases and J gave up 8 bases, with 12 bases separating them. Germline lookup yields CDR1 SSHAT and CDR2 FNYEAQ (reference sequence). This CDR3 spans 13 amino acids. This CDR3 is CASSSGDKDEQFF. In DNA form, the CDR3 reads TGTGCCAGCAGCTCAGGGGACAAGGATGAGCAGTTCTTC.

The rearrangement joins TRBV19 to TRBJ2-5, with TRBD1 matching over 8 bases. CDR1 and CDR2 from the germline V gene are LNHDA and SQIVND (reference sequence). The CDR3 is made up of 15 amino acids. Trimming cost V 4 bases and J 4 bases; bases outside gene matches: 8. CDR3: CASSTGQVSAETQYF. CDR3 DNA sequence: TGTGCCAGTAGTACGGGACAGGTATCGGCAGAGACCCAGTACTTC. Complete variable domain (other parts from reference TRBV19 and TRBJ2-5): DGGITQSPKYLFRKEGQNVTLSCEQNLNHDAMYWYRQDPGQGLRLIYYSQIVNDFQKGDIAEGYSVSREKKESFPLTVTSAQKNPTAFYLCASSTGQVSAETQYFGPGTRLLVL.

V and J are TRBV5-4 and TRBJ2-3; D remains ambiguous. Germline assignment: CDR1 SGHNT and CDR2 YYREEE (reference sequence). V was pared by 4 bases and J by 3 bases, with 9 bases between. The CDR3 runs 13 residues. CDR3 loop: CASSLDLTDTQYF. In nucleotides, the CDR3 is TGTGCCAGCAGCCTTGACTTGACAGATACGCAGTATTTT.

V usage is TRBV9 and J usage is TRBJ1-2; D gene uncertain. The CDR3 sequence is 13 residues long. V was trimmed by 4 bases and J by 4 bases, leaving 11 bases between them. Germline V gene sequence: CDR1 SGDLS, CDR2 YYNGEE. DNA of the CDR3: TGTGCCAGCAGCCCACTCCCCGGCTATGGCTACACCTTC. Its translation is CASSPLPGYGYTF.

The genes are TRBV3-1 (or the pseudogene TRBV3-2) and TRBJ2-7; 7 bases map to TRBD2. The CDR3 is 16 amino acids. The V segment lost 4 bases and the J segment 4 bases; nucleotides outside the gene matches: 13. Germline V gene data show CDR1 as LGHDT and CDR2 as YNNKEL (reference sequence). Here the CDR3 DNA reads TGTGCCAGCAGCCCCCGAGGAGCGGGGCCCCCATACGAGCAGTACTTC. Translation gives CASSPRGAGPPYEQYF.

This sequence joins TRBV5-1 and TRBJ1-4; possible D gene TRBD1, 6 bases. This CDR3 has 18 amino acids. Trimming took off 4 bases at V and 0 bases at J, with 19 bases between the two ends. Per germline, CDR1 SGHRS and CDR2 YFSETQ. The CDR3 DNA is TGCGCCAGCAGCCAATTATCCGGGGGGCGGGCAACTAATGAAAAACTGTTTTTT. Amino acids: CASSQLSGGRATNEKLFF.

The CDR3 bases are TGTGCCAGTAGTCCGGACTGGTACGAAAAACTGTTTTTT. This translates into CASSPDWYEKLFF. The rearrangement links TRBV19 to TRBJ1-4, with D hard to call. CDR3 size: 13 residues. Trimming pared 5 bases from V and 8 bases from J, leaving 12 bases between. The germline V gene encodes CDR1 LNHDA and CDR2 SQIVND (reference sequence).

This rearrangement joins TRBV5-4 to TRBJ2-1, with TRBD2 matching 7 bases. Germline assignment: CDR1 SGHNT and CDR2 YYREEE (reference sequence). V trimming: 1 base; J trimming: 4 bases; junction bases outside the gene matches: 5. The CDR3 totals 15 residues. Here the CDR3 reads CASSLRAGNYNEQFF. In DNA, the CDR3 is TGTGCCAGCAGCTTGAGAGCGGGAAATTACAATGAGCAGTTCTTC.

CDR3 residues: CASSGQLPSNQPQHF. The CDR3 nucleotides are TGTGCCAGCAGTGGACAGCTCCCTAGCAATCAGCCCCAGCATTTT. This chain uses TRBV2 with TRBJ1-5, with a weak D call TRBD1 (5 bases). This CDR3 is 15 amino acids long. V shed 4 bases and J shed 0 bases, with 10 bases lying between them. Per the germline V gene, CDR1 is SNHLY and CDR2 is FYNNEI.

This chain uses TRBV13 with TRBJ1-2; D is possibly TRBD1 (6 bases). The V end lost 5 bases, the J end lost 2 bases, and 12 bases lay between the germline ends. The CDR3 runs 14 residues. Germline values: CDR1 PRHDT, CDR2 FYEKMQ (reference sequence). This CDR3 is CASSLDGTNYGYTF. The CDR3 DNA reads TGTGCCAGCAGCCTAGATGGGACAAACTATGGCTACACCTTC.

The rearrangement links TRBV28 to TRBJ1-3; no clear D. The CDR3 consists of 15 residues. CDR1 is MDHEN, CDR2 SYDVKM, per germline. The germline V and J ends were trimmed by 2 bases and 0 bases, with 8 bases remaining between them. The CDR3 here is CASSLAVLSGNTIYF. Here the CDR3 DNA reads TGTGCCAGCAGTTTAGCGGTACTCTCTGGAAACACCATATATTTT.

The chain joins TRBV9 to TRBJ1-1, with D uncertain. CDR3 size: 13 residues. The V gene lost 7 bases and the J gene lost 1 base, with 11 bases spanning the gap. Germline V gene lookup returns CDR1 SGDLS and CDR2 YYNGEE. The CDR3 DNA is TGTGCCAGCGGTGAAGGAGGGAACACTGAAGCTTTCTTT. Protein: CASGEGGNTEAFF.

The rearrangement joins TRBV4-2 to TRBJ2-7; 7 bases are shared with TRBD1. Germline V gives CDR1 LGHNA, CDR2 YNFKEQ. CDR3 length: 14 residues. Unmatched junction bases numbered 4, after V lost 1 base and J lost 4 bases. CDR3 sequence (DNA): TGTGCCAGCAGCCAAGTCGGACAGGTGTACGAGCAGTACTTC. It specifies CASSQVGQVYEQYF.

CDR3 loop: CASSPPTGENTEAFF. CDR3 DNA: TGTGCCAGCAGCCCGCCGACAGGGGAGAACACTGAAGCTTTCTTT. The chain uses TRBV9 and TRBJ1-1; 8 bases match TRBD1. The J segment lost 1 base and the V segment lost 4 bases, leaving 6 bases of the junction unmatched. The length of the CDR3 is 15 residues. Germline V CDR1 and CDR2: SGDLS, YYNGEE.

The chain has TRBV6-1 and TRBJ1-1; D not certain. Germline values: CDR1 MNHNS, CDR2 SASEGT. Trimming pared 1 base from V and 7 bases from J, leaving 22 bases between. CDR3 size: 17 residues. The CDR3 protein is CASSEVALARGGNEAFF. The CDR3 DNA is TGTGCCAGCAGTGAAGTGGCTTTAGCACGCGGAGGGAATGAAGCTTTCTTT.

CDR3 residues: CASTRGRGYEQYF. DNA of the CDR3: TGTGCCAGCACTAGGGGCAGGGGCTACGAGCAGTACTTC. The chain couples TRBV6-5 to TRBJ2-7, with a possible D match to TRBD1 (6 bases). Trimming stripped 7 bases from V and 3 bases from J, with 13 bases between. This CDR3 has 13 amino acids. Germline assignment: CDR1 MNHEY and CDR2 SVGAGI.

V is TRBV5-6 and J is TRBJ1-4, with 9 bases fitting TRBD1. This CDR3 comprises 16 residues. Losses at the gene ends were 2 bases for V and 8 bases for J; bases not matched to a gene: 10. Germline-derived CDR1 and CDR2 are SGHDT and YYEEEE. The CDR3, as DNA: TGTGCCAGCAGCTTTGCGGACAGGGGCCAACGAGAAAAACTGTTTTTT. Residues: CASSFADRGQREKLFF.

The chain combines TRBV24-1 with TRBJ2-1; D might be TRBD2 (6 bases). The CDR3 has 13 residues. The V gene's germline CDR1 is KGHDR and CDR2 SFDVKD. Trimming shortened V by 4 bases and J by 4 bases, and 7 bases separated the two germline ends. The CDR3 loop reads CATSDGTYNEQFF. CDR3 DNA: TGTGCCACCAGTGACGGGACTTACAATGAGCAGTTCTTC.

The gene calls are TRBV7-9 and TRBJ2-1; D might be TRBD1 (5 bases). The CDR3 is made up of 19 amino acids. Per the germline V gene, CDR1 is SEHNR and CDR2 is FQNEAQ (reference sequence). V lost 2 bases and J lost 1, with 21 bases in between. CDR3 nucleotides: TGTGCCAGCAGCTTATACCCGAGGCAGGGTGAGTGGTCCTACAATGAGCAGTTCTTC. Its translation is CASSLYPRQGEWSYNEQFF. The full variable domain, with the rest looked up from reference TRBV7-9 and TRBJ2-1, is DTGVSQNPRHKITKRGQNVTFRCDPISEHNRLYWYRQTLGQGPEFLTYFQNEAQLEKSRLLSDRFSAERPKGSFSTLEIQRTEQGDSAMYLCASSLYPRQGEWSYNEQFFGPGTRLTVL.

V gene TRBV23-1 combines with J gene TRBJ2-3; D remains ambiguous. TRBV23-1 is known as an ORF, though its function is uncertain. V shed 3 bases and J shed 2 bases, with 15 bases lying between them. The CDR3 runs to 16 residues. The CDR3 sequence is CASSQPAPYNTDTQYF. The CDR3 DNA reads as TGCGCCAGCAGTCAGCCCGCCCCTTACAACACAGATACGCAGTATTTT.

The CDR3 region is CASSVGGQGSHYGYTF. The CDR3 DNA sequence: TGTGCCAGCAGCGTGGGGGGACAGGGATCCCACTATGGCTACACCTTC. The chain recombines TRBV9 with TRBJ1-2; 9 bases fit TRBD1. There are 16 residues in the CDR3. Trimming took 2 bases from V and 3 from J; bases not matched to a gene: 8. The germline V gene encodes CDR1 SGDLS and CDR2 YYNGEE.

In this sample, this clone turned up once. The V and J genes are TRBV21-1 and TRBJ1-5; TRBD1, as called in the table, went unchecked against the DNA. TRBV21-1 is a pseudogene locus. This CDR3 is built from 19 residues. The CDR3 bases are TGTGCCAGCAGCAAATCCCCTGACAGGGCGGTGACGAGCAATCAGCCCCAGCATTTT. As protein: CASSKSPDRAVTSNQPQHF.

Only a few counts were recorded for this clone. The rearrangement joins TRBV7-9 to TRBJ1-2; 10 nucleotides align to TRBD1. Germline loops: CDR1 SEHNR, CDR2 FQNEAQ (reference sequence). There are 16 residues in the CDR3. The ends lost 5 bases at V and 2 bases at J; junction bases unmatched: 8. The CDR3 spells CASSPWTGGVNYGYTF. The CDR3 bases are TGTGCCAGCAGCCCGTGGACAGGGGGAGTCAACTATGGCTACACCTTC.